The clone carrying this T cell receptor beta chain was counted only a few times. Its antigen remains unidentified. This sample is drawn from a study of T cell responses to AZD1222 COVID-19 vaccine. Study findings and constraints: Reportedly, nearly half the spike-specific TCRs target unmutated variant regions.

The assay was immunoSEQ multiplex PCR, and TCRdb's table has in-frame clones only and misses some. The repertoire holds 75,000 to 95,000 clones, with roughly 94% as singletons. V was pared by 3 bases and J by 1 base, with 9 bases between. This CDR3 is built from 14 residues. Germline CDR1 and CDR2: LNHDA and SQIVND (reference sequence). The sequence was collected from an adult in good health. The sequences come from peripheral blood, collected on day 0 of MenACWY control vaccination. The V and J genes are TRBV19 and TRBJ1-1; D not certain. The CDR3 here is CASSIRHRNTEAFF. The CDR3 DNA is TGTGCCAGTAGTATCAGACACCGGAACACTGAAGCTTTCTTT. The complete variable domain, with remaining parts taken from reference TRBV19 and TRBJ1-1, reads DGGITQSPKYLFRKEGQNVTLSCEQNLNHDAMYWYRQDPGQGLRLIYYSQIVNDFQKGDIAEGYSVSREKKESFPLTVTSAQKNPTAFYLCASSIRHRNTEAFFGQGTRLTVV.